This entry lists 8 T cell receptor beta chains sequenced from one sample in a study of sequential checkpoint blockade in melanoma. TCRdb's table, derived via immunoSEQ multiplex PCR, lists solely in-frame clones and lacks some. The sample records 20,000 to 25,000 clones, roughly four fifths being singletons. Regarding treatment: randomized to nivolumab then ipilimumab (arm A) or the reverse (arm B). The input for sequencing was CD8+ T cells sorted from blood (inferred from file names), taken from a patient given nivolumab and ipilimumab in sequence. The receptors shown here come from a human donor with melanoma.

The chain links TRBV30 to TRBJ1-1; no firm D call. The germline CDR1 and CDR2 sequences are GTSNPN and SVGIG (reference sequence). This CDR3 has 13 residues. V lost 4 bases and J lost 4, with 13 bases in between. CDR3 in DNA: TGTGCCTGGATGTTCACTTTCGGCACTGAAGCTTTCTTT. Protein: CAWMFTFGTEAFF. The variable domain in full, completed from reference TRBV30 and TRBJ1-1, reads SQTIHQWPATLVQPVGSPLSLECTVEGTSNPNLYWYRQAAGRGLQLLFYSVGIGQISSEVPQNLSASRPQDRQFILSSKKLLLSDSGFYLCAWMFTFGTEAFFGQGTRLTVV.

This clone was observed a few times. CDR3 region: CASSEGEGGGYTF. In DNA form, the CDR3 reads TGTGCCAGCAGTGAAGGCGAGGGTGGCGGCTACACCTTC. This chain joins TRBV6-1 and TRBJ1-2; D is ambiguous. V lost 1 base, J lost 8 bases, and 11 bases lay in between. The length of the CDR3 is 13 residues. Looked up from germline, CDR1 is MNHNS and CDR2 is SASEGT.

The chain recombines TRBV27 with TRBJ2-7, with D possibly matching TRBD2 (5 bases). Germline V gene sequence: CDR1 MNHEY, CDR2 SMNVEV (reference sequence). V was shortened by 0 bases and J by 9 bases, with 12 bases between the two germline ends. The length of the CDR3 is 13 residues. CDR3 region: CASSLSRGQGQYF. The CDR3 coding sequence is TGTGCCAGCAGTTTATCCAGAGGGCAAGGGCAGTACTTC.

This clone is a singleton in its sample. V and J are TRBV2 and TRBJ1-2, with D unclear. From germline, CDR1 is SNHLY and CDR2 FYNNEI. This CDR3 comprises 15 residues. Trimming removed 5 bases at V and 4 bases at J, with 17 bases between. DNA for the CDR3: TGTGCCAGCAGTCAACGTACCAGCGAAGTCTATGGCTACACCTTC. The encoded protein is CASSQRTSEVYGYTF. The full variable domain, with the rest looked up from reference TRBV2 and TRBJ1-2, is EPEVTQTPSHQVTQMGQEVILRCVPISNHLYFYWYRQILGQKVEFLVSFYNNEISEKSEIFDDQFSVERPDGSNFTLKIRSTKLEDSAMYFCASSQRTSEVYGYTFGSGTRLTVV.

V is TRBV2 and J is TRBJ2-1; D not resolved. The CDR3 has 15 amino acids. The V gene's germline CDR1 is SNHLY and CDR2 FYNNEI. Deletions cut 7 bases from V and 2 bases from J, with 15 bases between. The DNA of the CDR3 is TGTGCCAGCATTCGACTTCTCCTGACCTACAATGAGCAGTTCTTC. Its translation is CASIRLLLTYNEQFF. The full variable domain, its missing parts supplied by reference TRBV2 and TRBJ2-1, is EPEVTQTPSHQVTQMGQEVILRCVPISNHLYFYWYRQILGQKVEFLVSFYNNEISEKSEIFDDQFSVERPDGSNFTLKIRSTKLEDSAMYFCASIRLLLTYNEQFFGPGTRLTVL.

CDR3 nucleotide sequence: TGTGCCAGCAGCGTAGAAGGCGGGAGCTCCAATGAGCAGTTCTTC. Translation gives CASSVEGGSSNEQFF. The J gene is TRBJ2-1, the V gene TRBV9; 7 bases match TRBD2. Per germline, CDR1 SGDLS and CDR2 YYNGEE. The CDR3 loop spans 15 amino acids. Losses at the gene ends were 0 bases for V and 6 bases for J; bases not matched to a gene: 6.

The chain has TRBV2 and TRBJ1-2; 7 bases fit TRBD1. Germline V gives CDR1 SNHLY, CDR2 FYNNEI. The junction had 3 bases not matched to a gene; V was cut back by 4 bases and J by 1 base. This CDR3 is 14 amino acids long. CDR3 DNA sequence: TGTGCCAGCAGTGCCGGGACAGTTAACTATGGCTACACCTTC. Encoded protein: CASSAGTVNYGYTF.

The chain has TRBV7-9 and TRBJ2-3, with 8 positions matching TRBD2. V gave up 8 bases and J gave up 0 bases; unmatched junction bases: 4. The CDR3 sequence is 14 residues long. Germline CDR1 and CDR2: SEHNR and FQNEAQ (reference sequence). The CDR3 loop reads CASYPSGSTDTQYF. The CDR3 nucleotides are TGTGCCAGCTATCCTAGCGGGAGCACAGATACGCAGTATTTT.